A selection of T cell receptor beta chains follows, all from one sample in a study of cytotoxic CD8 clonotypes in ibrutinib-treated CLL. Produced via immunoSEQ multiplex PCR; TCRdb's table is partial and in-frame only. The table lists approximately 80,000 clones, around 83% of them singletons. The material sequenced was PBMCs, taken before ibrutinib treatment. The receptors originated from a human donor with chronic lymphocytic leukemia. Both conserved end residues are part of each CDR3. A D gene is named only where the DNA matches it firmly. A clone size is listed for some rows: how often the clone was seen (once, few, many), or a class if it is expanded.

-	TRBV7-2	-	TRBJ2-6	14	CASSRGPGANVLTF	TGTGCCAGCAGCAGAGGTCCTGGGGCCAACGTCCTGACTTTC
-	TRBV6-1	-	TRBJ1-2	17	CASSEAGGGAWNYGYTF	TGTGCCAGCAGTGAAGCTGGCGGGGGGGCATGGAACTATGGCTACACCTTC
-	TRBV5-1	-	TRBJ1-4	14	CASSLGGPNEKLFF	TGCGCCAGCAGCCTCGGGGGGCCTAATGAAAAACTGTTTTTT
-	TRBV7-3	TRBD1	TRBJ2-7	15	CASSLVDRGPLGQYF	TGTGCCAGCAGCTTGGTGGACAGGGGGCCCTTAGGGCAGTACTTC
-	TRBV4-3	-	TRBJ1-4	13	CASSQDEYEKLFF	TGCGCCAGCAGCCAAGATGAGTACGAAAAACTGTTTTTT
-	TRBV28	-	TRBJ1-1	13	CASSLWSDTEAFF	TGTGCCAGCAGTTTATGGAGCGACACTGAAGCTTTCTTT
-	TRBV5-4	TRBD1	TRBJ2-1	17	CASSLFRGTGTNNEQFF	TGTGCCAGCAGCTTGTTTAGGGGGACAGGGACCAACAATGAGCAGTTCTTC
-	TRBV30	-	TRBJ1-3	13	CATAAGQGNTIYF	TGTGCGACCGCGGCAGGGCAGGGAAACACCATATATTTT
-	TRBV10-3	TRBD2	TRBJ2-7	15	CAIRSSGTSGYEQYF	TGTGCCATCAGATCCTCCGGGACTAGCGGCTACGAGCAGTACTTC
-	TRBV11-2	-	TRBJ2-2	16	CASSGRGANPAGELFF	TGTGCCAGCAGCGGACGAGGGGCGAACCCTGCCGGGGAGCTGTTTTTT
-	TRBV5-4	TRBD2	TRBJ2-2	17	CASSTGSGRAQTGELFF	TGTGCCAGCAGCACGGGTAGCGGGAGGGCCCAGACCGGGGAGCTGTTTTTT
-	TRBV14	-	TRBJ2-4	11	CASSQATRFYF	TGTGCCAGCAGCCAAGCAACTAGGTTCTACTTC
-	TRBV10-3	TRBD1	TRBJ2-5	13	CAISGQGMETQYF	TGTGCCATCAGCGGACAGGGAATGGAGACCCAGTACTTC
-	TRBV15	-	TRBJ1-2	11	CATSGVYGYTF	TGTGCCACCTCAGGGGTCTATGGCTACACCTTC
-	TRBV11-3	-	TRBJ1-3	15	CASSPGGNSGNTIYF	TGTGCCAGCAGCCCAGGAGGGAACTCTGGAAACACCATATATTTT
once	TRBV19	-	TRBJ1-5	15	CASSFPGLLGGPQHF	TGTGCCAGTAGTTTCCCCGGCCTCCTGGGAGGGCCCCAGCATTTT
-	TRBV6-5	-	TRBJ2-2	14	CASRRQGRTGELFF	TGTGCCAGCAGAAGGCAGGGGAGGACCGGGGAGCTGTTTTTT
few	TRBV25-1	-	TRBJ1-2	11	CASMLGGSLTF	TGTGCCAGCATGCTGGGGGGTTCGCTCACCTTC
-	TRBV18	-	TRBJ1-1	14	CASSPGDVNTEAFF	TGTGCCAGCTCACCAGGGGATGTGAACACTGAAGCTTTCTTT
once	TRBV7-9	-	TRBJ1-1	14	CASSLRVGEGEAFF	TGTGCCAGCAGCTTACGGGTCGGGGAAGGTGAAGCTTTCTTT
-	TRBV27	-	TRBJ1-2	14	CASSLSASTEGYTF	TGTGCCAGCAGTTTATCCGCGAGTACGGAAGGCTACACCTTC
-	TRBV2	TRBD1	TRBJ2-7	13	CASSAPGQYEQYF	TGTGCCAGCAGTGCCCCGGGACAGTACGAGCAGTACTTC
-	TRBV6-6	-	TRBJ1-1	14	CASSSLTGYTEAFF	TGTGCCAGCAGTTCGCTAACAGGGTACACTGAAGCTTTCTTT
-	TRBV7-2	-	TRBJ1-1	13	CASSFTAPTEAFF	TGTGCCAGCAGCTTTACAGCTCCCACTGAAGCTTTCTTT
once	TRBV14	-	TRBJ1-3	16	CASSIPGSQAGNTIYF	TGTGCCAGCAGCATACCCGGGTCCCAGGCTGGAAACACCATATATTTT
-	TRBV5-4	TRBD1	TRBJ2-7	15	CASSPGGTGGVGQYF	TGTGCCAGCAGCCCCGGAGGGACAGGGGGCGTCGGGCAGTACTTC